The sequence of this T cell receptor (beta chain) was determined in a study of blood T cell repertoires in COVID-19. Overall study: The United States, Italy and Spain provided the acute and convalescent COVID-19 samples.

Sequenced by immunoSEQ multiplex PCR; TCRdb stores in-frame clones only, minus some. The sample records about 130,000 clones, 70% to 85% being singletons. Clinical history as reported by participants underpinned cohort assignment. Symptom resolution, clearance, or two negative PCRs marked donors in Cohort 3 as recovered. The V and J ends lost 1 base and 3 bases respectively, with 9 bases between them. The germline V gene has CDR1 MNHNY and CDR2 SVGAGI (reference sequence). The CDR3 is made up of 15 amino acids. This chain connects TRBV6-6 to TRBJ1-4, with no clear D. This receptor was obtained from a man in his fifties who had recovered from COVID-19. The sample was PBMCs or T cells enriched from blood (not recorded which). In DNA form, the CDR3 reads TGTGCCAGCAGTTACTTCCGGGAAGCTAATGAAAAACTGTTTTTT. Translation: CASSYFREANEKLFF.